This TCR beta chain was sequenced for a study of blood T cells in healthy people across ages. Findings and caveats of the study: It was the long-lived donors that had more naive CD4+ cells and higher diversity than aged donors.

The CDR3 totals 14 residues. V lost 4 bases to trimming and J lost 10 bases, with 19 bases between them. CDR1 is MGHRA, CDR2 YSYEKL, per germline. Next came a second PCR, run for about 6 to 12 cycles, which used a sample-barcoded 5' primer along with a J-beta primer mix. TCRdb reprocessed the 5' RACE reads with MiXCR, giving one entry per CDR3 protein. The sample lists about a million distinct CDR3 sequences; 30% to 40% were seen once. Remarks on this clonotype: Its antigen remains unidentified.

This clonotype was obtained from a man younger than 35 in good health. Material for sequencing was blood. The rearrangement links TRBV4-1 to TRBJ1-2; the D gene is possibly TRBD1 (6 bases). This CDR3 is CASSLEQGVSDYTF. CDR3 nucleotide sequence: TGCGCCAGCAGCCTAGAACAGGGAGTCTCTGACTACACCTTC.